This passage covers 24 T cell receptor beta chains from one sample sequenced in a study of glioma-infiltrating T cells. TCR alpha and beta CDR3 regions were amplified from RNA using iRepertoire nested multiplex PCR. Via MiXCR, TCRdb re-called the multiplex PCR reads, giving one row per CDR3 protein. Found here are approximately 190,000 distinct CDR3 sequences, over 25% of them singletons; the top ten hold around 21%. The sequenced material came from glioma tissue, nonneoplastic brain tissue, or PBMCs (not recorded which). These receptors were collected from a human donor with low-grade glioma or glioblastoma, undergoing nonglioma brain surgery, or in good health (not recorded which).

Worth noting for this clonotype: A much larger clone lies one base from this, so it may be a read error. This sequence joins TRBV6-5 and TRBJ2-1; D is unclear. The CDR3 sequence is 14 residues long. Germline V gene sequence: CDR1 MNHEY, CDR2 SVGAGI. CDR3 bases: TGCGCCAGTTCGCTTATGAGCTCCTACAATGAGGAGTTCTTC. It is translated as CASSLMSSYNEEFF.

This clonotype was seen many times. V gene TRBV7-2 combines with J gene TRBJ2-7; weak D call: TRBD1 (5 bases). The V end was cut by 5 bases, the J end by 0 bases, with 14 bases between. From germline, CDR1 is SGHTA and CDR2 FQGNSA. The CDR3 is made up of 15 amino acids. The CDR3 region has the DNA TGTGCCAGCAGCCGCGACAGTCTCTCCTCCTACGAGCAGTACTTC. It translates to CASSRDSLSSYEQYF.

Comments on this clonotype: A read error may explain this, as a much larger clone is one base away. The V gene is TRBV7-6, the J gene TRBJ1-2; D is possibly TRBD1 (5 bases). Trimming cost V 5 bases and J 12 bases, with 31 bases left between them. The CDR3 has 17 amino acids. Germline CDR1 is SGHVS and CDR2 is FNYEAQ. The CDR3 loop is CASSRTPRGPHYWGDTF. The CDR3, as DNA: TGTGCCAGCAGCCGCACCCCGCGCGGCCCCCACTATTGGGGCGACACCTTC.

This clonotype was seen many times. The rearrangement links TRBV6-1 to TRBJ1-2; TRBD1 matches at 8 bases. This CDR3 is built from 17 residues. With V trimmed by 1 base and J by 4 bases, 11 bases remained unmatched. CDR1 and CDR2 (germline): MNHNS, SASEGT. CDR3 sequence: CASSEGGRGRPIYGYTF. The DNA of the CDR3 is TGTGCCAGCAGTGAAGGGGGCAGGGGGCGTCCAATCTATGGCTACACCTTC.

This clonotype was detected many times. This chain joins TRBV29-1 and TRBJ2-7, with a possible D match to TRBD1 (5 bases). The germline V gene encodes CDR1 SQVTM and CDR2 ANQGSEA. This CDR3 is 12 amino acids long. V was cut by 4 bases and J by 3 bases, with 10 bases left in between. This chain's CDR3 is CSVVGAGYEQYF. The CDR3 nucleotides are TGCAGCGTTGTAGGGGCAGGCTACGAGCAGTACTTC.

On this clonotype: Given a much more abundant clone one base away, this may be a read error. The V and J genes are TRBV7-2 and TRBJ2-3; tentative D call: TRBD2 (5 bases). This CDR3 has 17 amino acids. Germline-derived CDR1 and CDR2 are SGHTA and FQGNSA. V gave up 1 base and J gave up 0 bases, with 14 bases separating them. The CDR3 loop reads CASSLEEVALSTDTQYF. CDR3 in DNA: TGTGCCAGCAGCTTAGAGGAGGTCGCTTTGAGCACAGATACGCAGTATTTT.

This clonotype was detected many times. This chain uses TRBV20-1 with TRBJ1-1; D ambiguous. Germline-derived CDR1 and CDR2 are DFQATT and SNEGSKA (reference sequence). Trimming removed 8 bases at V and 0 bases at J, with 13 bases between. The CDR3 has 13 amino acids. CDR3 nucleotide sequence: TGCAGTTCCGCCCTAAGCATGAACACTGAAGCTTTCTTT. Amino acid sequence: CSSALSMNTEAFF.

This clonotype occurred many times. The V call is TRBV6-2 or TRBV6-3, the J call TRBJ2-1; 8 bases fit TRBD1. Germline CDR1 and CDR2: MNHEY and SVGEGT. J was trimmed by 5 bases and V by 7 bases; bases with no gene match: 7. There are 14 residues in the CDR3. In DNA form, the CDR3 reads TGTGCCAGCACCCAGGGGGCGCTCGACAATGAGCAGTTCTTC. Translated: CASTQGALDNEQFF.

This clonotype was found many times. V gene TRBV6-2 or TRBV6-3 combines with J gene TRBJ1-5, with 7 bases aligning to TRBD1. The CDR3 consists of 15 residues. From germline, CDR1 is MNHEY and CDR2 SVGEGT. V gave up 7 bases and J gave up 0 bases; unmatched junction bases: 6. The CDR3 region is CASKGQMNSNQPQHF. The CDR3 nucleotides read TGTGCCAGCAAGGGACAGATGAATAGCAATCAGCCCCAGCATTTT.

In the case of this clonotype: Just one base apart from a much larger clone, this may be a read error. The J gene is TRBJ2-1, the V gene TRBV6-2 or TRBV6-3; D assignment may be TRBD1 or TRBD2 (6 bases each). The CDR3 is 14 amino acids. V was clipped by 9 bases and J by 7 bases, with 19 bases between them. Germline V gene data show CDR1 as MNHEY and CDR2 as SVGEGT. For the CDR3, the DNA is TGTGCCAGTAGTACACCGTGGGGGGCAAATGAGCAGTTCTTC. It yields the protein CASSTPWGANEQFF.

This clonotype was found many times. V gene TRBV11-2 combines with J gene TRBJ1-2; D is possibly TRBD1 (6 bases). V lost 5 bases, J lost 1 base, and 11 bases lay in between. The CDR3 runs to 14 residues. The germline CDR1 and CDR2 sequences are SGHAT and FQNNGV. The chain's CDR3 is CASSAGGLNYGYTF. CDR3 nucleotide sequence: TGTGCCAGCAGCGCCGGGGGCCTTAACTATGGCTACACCTTC.

This clonotype occurred many times. The rearrangement uses TRBV20-1 and TRBJ1-3; D is undetermined. V was trimmed by 5 bases and J by 0 bases, leaving 8 bases between them. This CDR3 has 13 residues. Germline CDR1 and CDR2: DFQATT and SNEGSKA (reference sequence). CDR3 amino acids: CSAHQDSGNTIYF. The CDR3 DNA is TGCAGTGCTCATCAGGACTCTGGAAACACCATATATTTT.

Only a few counts were recorded for this clonotype. This chain connects TRBV19 to TRBJ2-4; D uncertain. Trimming removed 3 bases at V and 7 bases at J, with 22 bases between. The CDR3 is 17 residues long. The germline gives CDR1 LNHDA, CDR2 SQIVND (reference sequence). CDR3 DNA sequence: TGTGCCAGTAGTATGGAAACCGGCCCCCCTCCTCGGAACATTCAGTACTTC. Its protein product is CASSMETGPPPRNIQYF.

This clonotype was found many times. This chain uses TRBV27 with TRBJ2-3; the D is unclear. There are 11 residues in the CDR3. V shed 2 bases and J shed 9 bases, with 6 bases lying between them. Germline V gene sequence: CDR1 MNHEY, CDR2 SMNVEV (reference sequence). CDR3 amino acids: CASSLGVTQYF. CDR3 sequence (DNA): TGTGCCAGCAGTTTAGGGGTCACGCAGTATTTT.

Comments on this clonotype: A clone one base away is much larger, so this may be a read error. This sequence joins TRBV28 and TRBJ1-3; D call uncertain. There are 14 residues in the CDR3. CDR1 is MDHEN, CDR2 SYDVKM, per germline. CDR3 DNA: TGTGCCAGCAGCTTGATGGGGTACGGAAGCACCATATATTTT. It translates to CASSLMGYGSTIYF.

This clonotype was counted ten times or more. J is TRBJ2-1 and V is TRBV4-1, with 8 bases lining up with TRBD2. V lost 1 base, J lost 6 bases, and 5 bases stayed unmatched. Germline-derived CDR1 and CDR2 are MGHRA and YSYEKL. CDR3 size: 15 residues. CDR3 DNA sequence: TGCGCCAGCAGCCAAGTAACTAGCGGCTCCAATGAGCAGTTCTTC. Encoded protein: CASSQVTSGSNEQFF.

This clonotype was detected many times. This sequence joins TRBV7-2 and TRBJ1-5; 7 nucleotides line up with TRBD1. CDR3 size: 14 residues. Trimming cost V 4 bases and J 4 bases; bases outside gene matches: 4. Germline V gives CDR1 SGHTA, CDR2 FQGNSA. The DNA for the CDR3 is TGTGCCAGCAGCTCGGGACAGCGAAATCAGCCCCAGCATTTT. Encoded protein: CASSSGQRNQPQHF.

Points on this clonotype: A read error may explain this, as a much larger clone is one base away. V usage is TRBV29-1 and J usage is TRBJ2-7, with 11 nucleotides matching TRBD2. This CDR3 is 14 amino acids long. Germline CDR1 SQVTM, CDR2 ANQGSEA. J was trimmed by 4 bases and V by 2 bases; bases with no gene match: 4. For the CDR3, the DNA is TGCAGCGTTGAAAGGTCTAGCGGGAGGTACGAGCAGTACTTC. This codes for CSVERSSGRYEQYF.

This clonotype was recorded at least ten times. V and J are TRBV27 and TRBJ2-2, with 9 bases aligning to TRBD2. Germline V gene lookup returns CDR1 MNHEY and CDR2 SMNVEV (reference sequence). The CDR3 length is 16 residues. Losses at the gene ends were 2 bases for V and 3 bases for J; bases not matched to a gene: 4. CDR3 nucleotides: TGTGCCAGCAGTTTAGCCCTAGCGGGATACACCGGGGAGCTGTTTTTT. Amino acid sequence: CASSLALAGYTGELFF.

This CDR3 is CASSFAGVDEQYF. The CDR3 region has the DNA TGTGCCAGCAGCTTTGCGGGAGTAGACGAGCAGTACTTC. V is TRBV5-6 and J is TRBJ2-7, with TRBD2 matching 7 bases. The CDR3 covers 13 residues. CDR1 and CDR2 from the germline V gene are SGHDT and YYEEEE. Trimming took 2 bases from V and 5 from J; bases not matched to a gene: 4.

In this sample, this clonotype turned up many times. Here the CDR3 reads CASSQPGTSGRRSYEQYF. Here the CDR3 DNA reads TGCGCCAGCAGCCAACCCGGGACTAGCGGGAGGCGATCCTACGAGCAGTACTTC. The chain recombines TRBV4-1 with TRBJ2-7; 15 nucleotides line up with TRBD2. This CDR3 has 18 residues. Per germline, CDR1 MGHRA and CDR2 YSYEKL. Trimming at V came to 2 bases and at J to 1 base, leaving 6 bases not matched to a gene.

This rearrangement joins TRBV18 to TRBJ1-4; D gene unclear. V lost 4 bases and J 3 bases, leaving 15 bases between the germline ends. The CDR3 length is 16 residues. Germline CDR1 reads KGHSH; CDR2 reads LQKENI. Written as DNA, the CDR3 is TGTGCCAGCTCACGGTACACCCCCGGGGCTAATGAAAAACTGTTTTTT. This translates into CASSRYTPGANEKLFF. The complete variable domain, with remaining parts taken from reference TRBV18 and TRBJ1-4, reads NAGVMQNPRHLVRRRGQEARLRCSPMKGHSHVYWYRQLPEEGLKFMVYLQKENIIDESGMPKERFSAEFPKEGPSILRIQQVVRGDSAAYFCASSRYTPGANEKLFFGSGTQLSVL.

This clonotype has ten or more counts. The chain uses TRBV5-4 and TRBJ2-7, with TRBD2 as a possible D gene (6 bases). The V end was cut by 7 bases, the J end by 0 bases, with 14 bases between. Germline CDR1 reads SGHNT; CDR2 reads YYREEE (reference sequence). This CDR3 contains 14 residues. The CDR3 DNA sequence: TGTGCCAGCCGGGAGCAGGTGAGCTCCTACGAGCAGTACTTC. It translates to CASREQVSSYEQYF.

The rearrangement links TRBV5-1 to TRBJ2-6; perhaps TRBD1 as D (5 bases). The CDR3 totals 15 residues. The V gene lost 6 bases and the J gene lost 4 bases, with 14 bases spanning the gap. From germline, CDR1 is SGHRS and CDR2 YFSETQ. CDR3: CASTRDSSGANVLTF. In DNA form, the CDR3 reads TGCGCCAGCACCCGTGACAGCAGCGGGGCCAACGTCCTGACTTTC.